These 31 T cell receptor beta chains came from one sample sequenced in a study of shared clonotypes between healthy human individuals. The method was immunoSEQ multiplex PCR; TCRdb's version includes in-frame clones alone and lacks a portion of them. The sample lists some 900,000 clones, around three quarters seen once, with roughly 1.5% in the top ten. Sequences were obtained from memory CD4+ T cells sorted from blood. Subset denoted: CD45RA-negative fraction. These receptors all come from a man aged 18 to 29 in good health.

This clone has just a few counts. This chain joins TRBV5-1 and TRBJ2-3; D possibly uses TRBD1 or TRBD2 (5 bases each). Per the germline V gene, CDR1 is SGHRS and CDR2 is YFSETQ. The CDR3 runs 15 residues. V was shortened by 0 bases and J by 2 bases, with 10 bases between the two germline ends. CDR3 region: CASSLEGRNTDTQYF. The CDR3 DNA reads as TGCGCCAGCAGCTTGGAGGGGAGAAACACAGATACGCAGTATTTT.

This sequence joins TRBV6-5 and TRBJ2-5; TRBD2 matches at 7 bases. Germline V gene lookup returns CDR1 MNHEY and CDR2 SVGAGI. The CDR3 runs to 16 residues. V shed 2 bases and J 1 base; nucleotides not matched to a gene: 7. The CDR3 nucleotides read TGTGCCAGCAGTTACGCCAGCGGCGGGGGCCAAGAGACCCAGTACTTC. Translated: CASSYASGGGQETQYF.

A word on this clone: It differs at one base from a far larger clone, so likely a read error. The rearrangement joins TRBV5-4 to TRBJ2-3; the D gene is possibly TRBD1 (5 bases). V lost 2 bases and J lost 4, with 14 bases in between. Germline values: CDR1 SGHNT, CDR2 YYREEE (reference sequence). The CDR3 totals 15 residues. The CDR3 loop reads CASSLDRGVADTQYF. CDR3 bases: TGTGCCAGCAGCTTAGATAGGGGCGTCGCAGATACGCAGTATTTT. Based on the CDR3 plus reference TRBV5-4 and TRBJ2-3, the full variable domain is ETGVTQSPTHLIKTRGQQVTLRCSSQSGHNTVSWYQQALGQGPQFIFQYYREEENGRGNFPPRFSGLQFPNYSSELNVNALELDDSALYLCASSLDRGVADTQYFGPGTRLTVL.

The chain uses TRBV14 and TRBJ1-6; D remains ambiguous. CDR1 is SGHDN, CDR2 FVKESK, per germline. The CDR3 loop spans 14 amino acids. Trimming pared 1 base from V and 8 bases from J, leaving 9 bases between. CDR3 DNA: TGTGCCAGCAGCCAAGGGATGGTTGATTCACCCCTCCACTTT. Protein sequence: CASSQGMVDSPLHF.

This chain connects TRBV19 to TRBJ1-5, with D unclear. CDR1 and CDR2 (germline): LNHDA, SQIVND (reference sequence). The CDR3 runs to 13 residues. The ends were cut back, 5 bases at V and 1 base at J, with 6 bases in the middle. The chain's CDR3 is CASSYTSNQPQHF. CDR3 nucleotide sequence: TGTGCCAGTAGTTACACCAGCAATCAGCCCCAGCATTTT.

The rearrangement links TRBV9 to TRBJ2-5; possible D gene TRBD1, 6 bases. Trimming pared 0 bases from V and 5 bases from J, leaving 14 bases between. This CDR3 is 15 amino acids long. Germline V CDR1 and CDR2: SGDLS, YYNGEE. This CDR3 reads CASSVAPGTWETQYF. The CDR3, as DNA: TGTGCCAGCAGCGTAGCCCCTGGGACATGGGAGACCCAGTACTTC. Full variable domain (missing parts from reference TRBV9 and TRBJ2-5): DSGVTQTPKHLITATGQRVTLRCSPRSGDLSVYWYQQSLDQGLQFLIQYYNGEERAKGNILERFSAQQFPDLHSELNLSSLELGDSALYFCASSVAPGTWETQYFGPGTRLLVL.

Here the CDR3 DNA reads TGTGCCTGGAGTCAAGGGGCCTACAATGAGCAGTTCTTC. Amino acids: CAWSQGAYNEQFF. The chain carries TRBV30 and TRBJ2-1, with D possibly being TRBD1 (5 bases). The CDR3 runs 13 residues. Looked up from germline, CDR1 is GTSNPN and CDR2 is SVGIG (reference sequence). Trimming left V 2 bases short and J 2 bases short, with 7 bases between.

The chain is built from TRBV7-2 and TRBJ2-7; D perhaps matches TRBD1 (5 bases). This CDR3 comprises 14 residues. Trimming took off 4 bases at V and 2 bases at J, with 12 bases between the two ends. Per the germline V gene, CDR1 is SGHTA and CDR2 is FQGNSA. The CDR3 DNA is TGTGCCAGCAGCTCGACAGTCTACCCCTACGAGCAGTACTTC. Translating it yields CASSSTVYPYEQYF.

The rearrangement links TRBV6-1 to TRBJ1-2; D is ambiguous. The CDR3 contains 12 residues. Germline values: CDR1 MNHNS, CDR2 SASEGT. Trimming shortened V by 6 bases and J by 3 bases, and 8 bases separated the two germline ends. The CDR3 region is CASSTAYYGYTF. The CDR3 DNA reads TGTGCCAGCAGCACAGCTTACTATGGCTACACCTTC.

Here the CDR3 DNA reads TGTGCCAGCAGTACGGCCGGTGAGCAGTTCTTC. Its protein product is CASSTAGEQFF. V usage is TRBV6-6 and J usage is TRBJ2-1; D is unclear. Looked up from germline, CDR1 is MNHNY and CDR2 is SVGAGI (reference sequence). CDR3 size: 11 residues. V was shortened by 5 bases and J by 9 bases, with 8 bases between the two germline ends.

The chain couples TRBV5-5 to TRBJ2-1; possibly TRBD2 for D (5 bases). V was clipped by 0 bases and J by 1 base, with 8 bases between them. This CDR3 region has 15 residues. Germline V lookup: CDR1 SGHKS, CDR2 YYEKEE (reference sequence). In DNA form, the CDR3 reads TGTGCCAGCAGCTTGGGGTGGGAGTCCTACAATGAGCAGTTCTTC. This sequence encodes CASSLGWESYNEQFF.

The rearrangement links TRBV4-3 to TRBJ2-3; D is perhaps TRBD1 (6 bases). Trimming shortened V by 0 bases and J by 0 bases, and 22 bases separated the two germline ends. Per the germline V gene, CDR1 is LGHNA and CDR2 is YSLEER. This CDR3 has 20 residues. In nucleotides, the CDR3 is TGCGCCAGCAGCCAAGAGACCTGGGGGCCCATCGGCCCTAGCACAGATACGCAGTATTTT. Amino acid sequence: CASSQETWGPIGPSTDTQYF.

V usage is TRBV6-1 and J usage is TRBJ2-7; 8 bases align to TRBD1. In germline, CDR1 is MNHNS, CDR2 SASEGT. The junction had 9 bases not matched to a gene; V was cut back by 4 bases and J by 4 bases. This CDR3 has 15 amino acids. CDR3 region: CASSGNVDRGYEQYF. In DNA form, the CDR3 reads TGTGCCAGCAGTGGCAATGTTGACAGGGGTTACGAGCAGTACTTC.

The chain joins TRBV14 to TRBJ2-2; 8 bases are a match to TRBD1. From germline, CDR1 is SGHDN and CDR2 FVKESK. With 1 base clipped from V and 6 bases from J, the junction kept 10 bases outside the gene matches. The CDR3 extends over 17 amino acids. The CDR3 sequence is CASSQGQRQGFPGELFF. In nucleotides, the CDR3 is TGTGCCAGCAGCCAAGGTCAACGACAGGGGTTCCCCGGGGAGCTGTTTTTT.

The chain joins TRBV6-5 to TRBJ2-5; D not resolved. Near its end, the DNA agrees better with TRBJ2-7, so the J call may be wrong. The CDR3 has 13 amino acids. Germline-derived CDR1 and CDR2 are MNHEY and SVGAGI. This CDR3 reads CASSFSSFNEQYF. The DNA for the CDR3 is TGTGCCAGCAGTTTTAGTAGTTTCAACGAGCAGTACTTC.

CDR3 sequence: CASRSRTGSRAFF. In DNA form, the CDR3 reads TGTGCCAGCAGATCCCGGACGGGGAGCCGAGCTTTCTTT. The genes are TRBV27 and TRBJ1-1; D call uncertain. This CDR3 comprises 13 residues. The V end lost 6 bases, the J end lost 10 bases, and 18 bases lay between the germline ends. Germline-derived CDR1 and CDR2 are MNHEY and SMNVEV (reference sequence).

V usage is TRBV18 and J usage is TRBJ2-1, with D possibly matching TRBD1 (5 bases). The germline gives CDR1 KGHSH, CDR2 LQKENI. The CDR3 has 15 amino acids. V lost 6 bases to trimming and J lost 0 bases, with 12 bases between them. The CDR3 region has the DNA TGTGCCAGCTCTCTAGACAGTTTCTCCTACAATGAGCAGTTCTTC. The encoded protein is CASSLDSFSYNEQFF.

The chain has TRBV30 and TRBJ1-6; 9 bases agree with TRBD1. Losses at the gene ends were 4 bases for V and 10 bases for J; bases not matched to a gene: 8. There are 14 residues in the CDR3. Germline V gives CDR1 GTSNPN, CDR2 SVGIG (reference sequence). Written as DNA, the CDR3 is TGTGCCTGGATGCGGCGGGACAGGGACTCACCCCTCCACTTT. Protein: CAWMRRDRDSPLHF.

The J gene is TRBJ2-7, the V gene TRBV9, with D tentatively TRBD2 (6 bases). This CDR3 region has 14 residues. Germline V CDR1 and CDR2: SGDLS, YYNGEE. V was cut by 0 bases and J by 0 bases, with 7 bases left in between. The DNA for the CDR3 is TGTGCCAGCAGCGTAGAGGGACTCTCCTACGAGCAGTACTTC. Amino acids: CASSVEGLSYEQYF.

CDR3 sequence (DNA): TGTGCCAGCAGCTTAGGACAGGGTCGGTATTCACCCCTCCACTTT. It is translated as CASSLGQGRYSPLHF. V usage is TRBV7-8 and J usage is TRBJ1-6; 7 nucleotides match TRBD1. J was trimmed by 8 bases and V by 1 base; bases with no gene match: 5. The CDR3 extends over 15 amino acids. Germline assignment: CDR1 SGHVS and CDR2 FQNEAQ.

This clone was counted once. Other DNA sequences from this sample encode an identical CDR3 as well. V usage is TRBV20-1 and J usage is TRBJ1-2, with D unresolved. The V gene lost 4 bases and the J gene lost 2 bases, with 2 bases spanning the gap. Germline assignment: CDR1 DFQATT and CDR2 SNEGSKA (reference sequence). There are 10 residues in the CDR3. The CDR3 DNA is TGCAGTGCTACCAACTATGGCTACACCTTC. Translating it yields CSATNYGYTF.

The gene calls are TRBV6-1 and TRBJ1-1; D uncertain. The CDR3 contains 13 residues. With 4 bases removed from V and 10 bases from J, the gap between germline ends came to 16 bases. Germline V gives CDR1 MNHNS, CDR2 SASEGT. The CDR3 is CASSGEAGLGAFF. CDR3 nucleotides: TGTGCCAGCAGTGGGGAGGCCGGACTCGGAGCTTTCTTT.

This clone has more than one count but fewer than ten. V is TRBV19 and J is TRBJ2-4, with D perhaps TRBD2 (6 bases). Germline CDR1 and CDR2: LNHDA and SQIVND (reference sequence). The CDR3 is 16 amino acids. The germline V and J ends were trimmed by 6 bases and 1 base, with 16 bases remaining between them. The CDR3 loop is CASSRAGTSAKNIQYF. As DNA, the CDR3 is TGTGCCAGTAGCCGTGCCGGGACTTCGGCCAAAAACATTCAGTACTTC.

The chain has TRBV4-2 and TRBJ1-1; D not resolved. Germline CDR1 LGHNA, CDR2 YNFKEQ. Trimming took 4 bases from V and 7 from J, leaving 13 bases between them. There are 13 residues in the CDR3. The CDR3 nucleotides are TGTGCCAGCAGCCCCCGTCCAGAAGATGAAGCTTTCTTT. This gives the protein CASSPRPEDEAFF.

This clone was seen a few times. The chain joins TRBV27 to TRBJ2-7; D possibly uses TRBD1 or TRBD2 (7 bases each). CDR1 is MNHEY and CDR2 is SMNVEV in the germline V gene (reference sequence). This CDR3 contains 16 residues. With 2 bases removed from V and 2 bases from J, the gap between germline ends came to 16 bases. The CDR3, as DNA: TGTGCCAGCAGTTTAACAAACAGGGGAGGGGCCTACGAGCAGTACTTC. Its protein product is CASSLTNRGGAYEQYF.

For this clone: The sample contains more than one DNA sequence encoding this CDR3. The CDR3 reads CASSLVSYEQYF. For the CDR3, the DNA is TGTGCCAGCAGCTTAGTGTCCTACGAGCAGTACTTC. The chain is built from TRBV7-9 and TRBJ2-7; D call uncertain. The CDR3 consists of 12 residues. Trimming left V 1 base short and J 1 base short, with 2 bases between. CDR1 is SEHNR and CDR2 is FQNEAQ in the germline V gene (reference sequence).

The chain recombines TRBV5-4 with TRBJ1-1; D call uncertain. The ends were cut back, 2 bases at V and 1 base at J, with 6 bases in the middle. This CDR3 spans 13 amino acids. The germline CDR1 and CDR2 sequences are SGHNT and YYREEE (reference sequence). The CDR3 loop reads CASSFDGNTEAFF. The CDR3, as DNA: TGTGCCAGCAGCTTCGACGGGAACACTGAAGCTTTCTTT.

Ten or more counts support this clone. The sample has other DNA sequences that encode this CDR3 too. CDR3 loop: CASSLGSTETQYF. For the CDR3, the DNA is TGTGCCAGCAGCTTGGGTAGCACAGAGACCCAGTACTTC. The J gene is TRBJ2-5, the V gene TRBV5-6, with D unresolved. This CDR3 spans 13 amino acids. In germline, CDR1 is SGHDT, CDR2 YYEEEE. The ends were cut back, 0 bases at V and 4 bases at J, with 7 bases in the middle.

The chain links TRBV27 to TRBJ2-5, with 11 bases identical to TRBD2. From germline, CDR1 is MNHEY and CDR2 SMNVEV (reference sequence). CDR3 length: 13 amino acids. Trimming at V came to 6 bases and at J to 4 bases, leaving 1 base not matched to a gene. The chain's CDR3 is CASRLAGVETQYF. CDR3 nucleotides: TGTGCCAGCAGACTAGCGGGAGTAGAGACCCAGTACTTC.

The CDR3 spells CASCYDRGLREQYF. Written as DNA, the CDR3 is TGTGCCAGCTGCTACGACAGGGGGCTTCGGGAGCAGTACTTC. The V and J genes are TRBV2 and TRBJ2-7; TRBD1 aligns across 10 bases. V lost 8 bases, J lost 7 bases, and 11 bases stayed unmatched. The CDR3 sequence is 14 residues long. CDR1 is SNHLY and CDR2 is FYNNEI in the germline V gene. The full variable domain, its missing parts supplied by reference TRBV2 and TRBJ2-7, is EPEVTQTPSHQVTQMGQEVILRCVPISNHLYFYWYRQILGQKVEFLVSFYNNEISEKSEIFDDQFSVERPDGSNFTLKIRSTKLEDSAMYFCASCYDRGLREQYFGPGTRLTVT.

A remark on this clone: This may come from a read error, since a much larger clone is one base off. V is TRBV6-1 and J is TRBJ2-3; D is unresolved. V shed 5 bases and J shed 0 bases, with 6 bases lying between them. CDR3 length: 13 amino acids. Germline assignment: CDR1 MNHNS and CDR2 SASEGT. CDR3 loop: CASSYFSTDTQYF. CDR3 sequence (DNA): TGTGCCAGCAGTTATTTTAGCACAGATACGCAGTATTTT.